This T cell receptor (beta chain) was recovered during a study of regulatory T cells in long-lasting Graves disease. Study outcomes and limitations: Persistent Graves' patients possessed reduced TCR diversity relative to recently diagnosed ones.

This clonotype was found many times. Its specificity is not known. iRepertoire HTBI primers and Arm-PCR of CDR3 regions built TCR beta libraries. TCRdb recomputed calls from the multiplex PCR reads with MiXCR, one row per CDR3 protein. The sample yields 350,000 to 450,000 distinct CDR3 sequences, 20% to 25% seen once. Documented time point: persistent/refractory GD, antithyroid drugs over 5 years with positive TRAb. Extracted PBMC RNA gave rise to the TCR library. Staff took around 9 milliliters of peripheral blood and put it into EDTA tubes. Per the germline V gene, CDR1 is LNHNV and CDR2 is YYDKDF (reference sequence). V lost 5 bases and J lost 2, with 13 bases in between. CDR3 size: 15 residues.

This chain joins TRBV15 and TRBJ1-5; D gene uncertain. The sequence was obtained from a female donor with Graves disease. This sample comprised peripheral blood mononuclear cells (PBMCs), obtained when the disease was refractory, from a patient treated with antithyroid drugs. CDR3 region: CATSVGRVGNQPQHF. As DNA, the CDR3 is TGTGCCACCAGCGTAGGCCGGGTTGGCAATCAGCCCCAGCATTTT.